The 24 T cell receptor beta chains presented below share a single source sample, sequenced in a study of T cell clonality in common variable immunodeficiency. Libraries were prepared by immunoSEQ multiplex PCR; TCRdb keeps only in-frame clonotypes and omits some of them. The sample includes 50,000 to 55,000 clones, none of them occurring once. Sequenced sample: peripheral blood mononuclear cells. The source of these receptors is a person between 18 and 75 years old in good health.

About this clone: The CDR3 end lies 3 residues beyond the end of the read and is filled in from the germline J gene. The V gene is TRBV18, the J gene TRBJ1-4, with TRBD1 matching 8 bases. The CDR3 totals 18 residues. Per germline, CDR1 KGHSH and CDR2 LQKENI. CDR3 bases read: TGTGCCAGCTCACCGAGGCCTGGACAGGGCCGTTATAATTCACCA. Its translation: CASSPRPGQGRYNSP. The full CDR3 reads CASSPRPGQGRYNSPLFF.

This clone was detected a few times. Sequencing ends 3 residues short of the CDR3 end; the germline J gene provides the rest. This rearrangement joins TRBV5-1 to TRBJ2-3; tentative D call: TRBD2 (5 bases). CDR3 length: 15 residues. CDR1 is SGHRS, CDR2 YFSETQ, per germline. The covered CDR3 bases are TGCGCCAGCAGCTTGTTCGGGGAGCGCAATCAGCCG. This codes for CASSLFGERNQP. The CDR3 reads in full as CASSLFGERNQPQYF. The full variable domain, rest sourced from reference TRBV5-1 and TRBJ2-3, is KAGVTQTPRYLIKTRGQQVTLSCSPISGHRSVSWYQQTPGQGLQFLFEYFSETQRNKGNFPGRFSGRQFSNSRSEMNVSTLELGDSALYLCASSLFGERNQPQYFGPGTRLTVL.

This clone has a count of ten or more. Read data end 3 residues before the CDR3 end; the end is taken from the germline J gene. The rearrangement links TRBV4-1 to TRBJ1-2, with 10 nucleotides matching TRBD1. Germline CDR1 reads MGHRA; CDR2 reads YSYEKL. The CDR3 contains 16 residues. Trimming removed 1 base from V and 4 bases from J; junction bases left unmatched: 6. CDR3 bases read: TGCGCCAGCAGCCAAGTCCTAAGGACAGGGGGCTATGGC. This encodes CASSQVLRTGGYG. In full, the CDR3 is CASSQVLRTGGYGYTF.

This clone was counted only a few times. The read comes to an end 3 residues before the CDR3 does, leaving the germline J gene to fill in the end. The chain carries TRBV6-2 or TRBV6-3 and TRBJ2-1; 9 bases are shared with TRBD1. The CDR3 has 15 amino acids. The germline CDR1 and CDR2 sequences are MNHEY and SVGEGT. V was clipped by 5 bases and J by 6 bases; unmatched bases: 8. CDR3: CASSLTGGEGNEQFF. The part of the CDR3 DNA that was read is TGTGCCAGCAGTCTCACAGGGGGCGAGGGCAATGAG.

A few counts support this clone. Coverage ceases 3 residues before the CDR3 finishes, and the germline J gene fills in the end. The genes are TRBV19 and TRBJ2-5; a possible D gene is TRBD2 (5 bases). V was trimmed by 7 bases and J by 5 bases, leaving 23 bases between them. CDR1 LNHDA and CDR2 SQIVND come from the germline V gene (reference sequence). The CDR3 covers 16 residues. This chain's CDR3 is CASTPRPELAPETQYF. The CDR3 DNA, read in part, is TGTGCCAGTACCCCTAGGCCCGAGCTAGCTCCGGAGACC.

This clone was seen many times. The CDR3 is cut off 3 residues early in the read; its end comes from the germline J gene. The chain uses TRBV30 and TRBJ1-4; 10 nucleotides align to TRBD1. V gave up 5 bases and J gave up 5 bases; unmatched junction bases: 5. CDR1 is GTSNPN and CDR2 is SVGIG in the germline V gene (reference sequence). The CDR3 loop spans 14 amino acids. The DNA read from the CDR3 is TGTGCCTGGGGGAGACAGGGGGCGAATGAAAAA. This codes for CAWGRQGANEK. The whole CDR3 sequence is CAWGRQGANEKLFF.

This clone was observed a handful of times. The read ends 3 residues shy of where the CDR3 ends; the end is completed using the germline J gene. The chain carries TRBV19 and TRBJ2-4, with unresolved D. Looked up from germline, CDR1 is LNHDA and CDR2 is SQIVND (reference sequence). CDR3 size: 13 residues. The CDR3 region is CASSIVGNYGQYF. Incomplete CDR3 DNA: TGTGCCAGTAGTATTGTGGGTAACTATGGT.

About this clone itself: The missing CDR3 end, 3 residues past where the read stops, is filled in from the germline J gene. In the same sample, other DNA sequences code for this CDR3. This chain uses TRBV18 with TRBJ1-5, with 8 bases identical to TRBD1. Germline V gene lookup returns CDR1 KGHSH and CDR2 LQKENI. V lost 6 bases, J lost 6 bases, and 4 bases stayed unmatched. The CDR3 runs to 13 residues. CDR3: CASSPGGRQPQHF. The sequenced CDR3 bases are TGTGCCAGCTCTCCAGGGGGCCGTCAGCCC.

This clone has a count of ten or more. The sequence runs out 3 residues before the end of the CDR3; the remainder is reconstructed from the germline J gene. The chain carries TRBV12-5 and TRBJ1-4, with D uncertain. Trimming left V 2 bases short and J 3 bases short, with 10 bases between. The germline CDR1 and CDR2 sequences are LGHNT and FRNRAP. This CDR3 has 15 amino acids. Partial CDR3 DNA: TGTGCTAGTGGTTTGTCGAGGCCCTCTAATGAAAAA. Residues: CASGLSRPSNEK. The full CDR3 is CASGLSRPSNEKLFF.

This clone was recorded many times. From the germline J gene comes the end of the CDR3, since the read stops 3 residues before it. This chain connects TRBV5-1 to TRBJ2-5; 9 nucleotides match TRBD1. V shed 4 bases, J shed 2 bases, and the junction held 3 bases outside the gene matches. This CDR3 is built from 14 residues. Germline loops: CDR1 SGHRS, CDR2 YFSETQ. The CDR3 sequence is CASSIGTGQETQYF. Incomplete CDR3 DNA: TGCGCCAGCAGCATCGGGACAGGGCAAGAGACC.

Ten or more counts support this clone. The read halts 3 residues ahead of the CDR3 end, with the missing end drawn from the germline J gene. The rearrangement joins TRBV20-1 to TRBJ1-5; D might be TRBD1 (5 bases). This CDR3 has 15 residues. Germline assignment: CDR1 DFQATT and CDR2 SNEGSKA (reference sequence). The V and J ends lost 3 bases and 0 bases respectively, with 12 bases between them. CDR3 region: CSASSDRDSNQPQHF. CDR3 DNA (partial): TGCAGTGCTAGTTCCGACAGAGATAGCAATCAGCCC.

This clone occurred a few times. The CDR3 end lies 3 residues beyond the end of the read and is filled in from the germline J gene. The chain joins TRBV11-2 to TRBJ2-7; weak D call: TRBD1 (6 bases). The germline gives CDR1 SGHAT, CDR2 FQNNGV. Trimming cost V 3 bases and J 3 bases, with 15 bases left between them. This CDR3 contains 15 residues. CDR3 DNA (partial): TGTGCCAGCAGCTTGGCCGGGACACGGAACTACGAG. Protein product: CASSLAGTRNYE. The whole CDR3 region reads CASSLAGTRNYEQYF.

This clone has ten or more counts. The CDR3 end lies 3 residues beyond the end of the read and is filled in from the germline J gene. The chain links TRBV20-1 to TRBJ2-5; the match to TRBD2 covers 12 bases. J was trimmed by 4 bases and V by 4 bases; bases with no gene match: 4. This CDR3 contains 14 residues. Germline-derived CDR1 and CDR2 are DFQATT and SNEGSKA (reference sequence). The chain's CDR3 is CSATLAGGPETQYF. Incomplete CDR3 DNA: TGCAGTGCTACCCTAGCGGGGGGGCCAGAGACC.

This clone was recorded many times. The DNA ends 3 residues before the CDR3 does, and the rest of the CDR3 is filled in from the germline J gene. The rearrangement joins TRBV6-1 to TRBJ2-1; D is perhaps TRBD1 (5 bases). CDR1 is MNHNS, CDR2 SASEGT, per germline. V was clipped by 3 bases and J by 9 bases, with 9 bases between them. This CDR3 region has 12 residues. The sequenced part of the CDR3 DNA is TGTGCCAGCAGTGACAGGGCATTTGAG. Translating gives CASSDRAFE. The full-length CDR3 reads as CASSDRAFEQFF.

This clone was seen ten or more times. The observed sequence ends 3 residues before the CDR3 terminus, with the missing tail filled in from the germline J gene. The chain has TRBV23-1 and TRBJ2-1; TRBD1 might be the D (6 bases). TRBV23-1 is given ORF status, its function remaining uncertain. The CDR3 contains 19 residues. V was pared by 8 bases and J by 1 base, with 27 bases between. Partial CDR3 DNA: TGCGCCAGCCAACCTTACAGGGCCCCTCCGAGCAGGTCCTACAATGAG. Translating it yields CASQPYRAPPSRSYNE. From start to end, the CDR3 is CASQPYRAPPSRSYNEQFF.

There are many counts of this clone. The read comes to an end 3 residues before the CDR3 does, leaving the germline J gene to fill in the end. The chain links TRBV7-9 to TRBJ1-2; no clear D. Per the germline V gene, CDR1 is SEHNR and CDR2 is FQNEAQ (reference sequence). This CDR3 spans 14 amino acids. The V end was cut by 5 bases, the J end by 4 bases, with 14 bases between. The chain's CDR3 is CASSHNKDTYGYTF. CDR3 DNA (partial): TGTGCCAGCAGCCACAATAAAGACACCTATGGC.

This clone was picked up many times. The DNA ends 3 residues before the CDR3 does, and the rest of the CDR3 is filled in from the germline J gene. V usage is TRBV12-3 or TRBV12-4 and J usage is TRBJ1-1, with a tentative D call TRBD1 (5 bases). V shed 2 bases and J shed 0 bases, with 10 bases lying between them. The CDR3 runs 15 residues. The DNA read from the CDR3 is TGTGCCAGCAGTTTAACGTACAGGCTGAACACTGAA. It translates to CASSLTYRLNTE. The entire CDR3 is CASSLTYRLNTEAFF.

At least ten counts were recorded for this clone. The CDR3 extends 3 residues past the end of the read, so its final part is completed from the germline J gene. The genes are TRBV2 and TRBJ2-7; the D gene is possibly TRBD1 (8 bases). This CDR3 spans 16 amino acids. Germline values: CDR1 SNHLY, CDR2 FYNNEI. V lost 5 bases and J lost 3, with 20 bases in between. The covered CDR3 bases are TGTGCCAGCAGTACCTCGGGGGGACAGGCTCTCTACGAG. It codes for CASSTSGGQALYE. Given in full, the CDR3 is CASSTSGGQALYEQYF.

Notes on this clone: The CDR3 end is not reached by the read, which stops 3 residues before it; the germline J gene fills it in. The chain employs TRBV2 and TRBJ2-2; D gene uncertain. This CDR3 is built from 14 residues. Germline-derived CDR1 and CDR2 are SNHLY and FYNNEI. The part of the CDR3 DNA that was read is TGTGCCAGCAGTGAAGGGTCAGGTAGTGAAAAG. As protein: CASSEGSGSEK. The full CDR3 reads CASSEGSGSEKLFF.

This clone was recorded at least ten times. Read data end 3 residues before the CDR3 end; the end is taken from the germline J gene. V gene TRBV2 combines with J gene TRBJ2-1; D gene ambiguous. The CDR3 has 16 amino acids. The V and J ends lost 8 bases and 3 bases respectively, with 20 bases between them. In germline, CDR1 is SNHLY, CDR2 FYNNEI. The covered CDR3 bases are TGTGCCAGCGCTGAGAGGTCAGGCCCCATCTACAATGAG. Translating gives CASAERSGPIYNE. The whole CDR3 protein reads CASAERSGPIYNEQFF.

This clone occurred many times. The junction and the germline gene differ at one end; a read error may be behind it. The DNA read from the CDR3 is TGTGCCAGCAGCCTAGGTGACGGGACATTCCACGAG. As protein: CASSLGDGTFHE. The full-length CDR3 reads as CASSLGDGTFHEQYF. This sequence joins TRBV13 and TRBJ2-7; maybe TRBD1 (6 bases). The observed sequence ends 3 residues before the CDR3 terminus, with the missing tail filled in from the germline J gene. The length of the CDR3 is 15 residues. Germline V gene data show CDR1 as PRHDT and CDR2 as FYEKMQ (reference sequence).

Of note for this clone: A read error may account for a junction end that differs from germline. The CDR3 reads CASSSGTGTYNDYTF. The CDR3 bases that were read are TGTGCTAGCAGCTCCGGGACAGGGACCTACAATGAC. This chain joins TRBV7-7 and TRBJ1-2; 9 bases are a match to TRBD1. The CDR3 goes on 3 residues after the read ends, and that part is filled in from the germline J gene. CDR1 SSHAT and CDR2 FNYEAQ come from the germline V gene (reference sequence). The CDR3 length is 15 residues.

This clone was detected many times. The read is 3 residues too short to cover the CDR3 end, so that end is filled in from the germline J gene. The rearrangement uses TRBV20-1 and TRBJ2-1; 11 bases align to TRBD2. The CDR3 consists of 16 residues. CDR1 and CDR2 from the germline V gene are DFQATT and SNEGSKA (reference sequence). Trimming at V came to 5 bases and at J to 4 bases, leaving 10 bases not matched to a gene. The CDR3 region is CSALSLAGGQYNEQFF. The part of the CDR3 DNA that was read is TGCAGTGCTCTTTCCTTAGCGGGGGGGCAATACAATGAG.

Many counts were recorded for this clone. The missing CDR3 end, 3 residues past where the read stops, is filled in from the germline J gene. This sequence joins TRBV14 and TRBJ2-6, with no clear D. V was shortened by 2 bases and J by 4 bases, with 9 bases between the two germline ends. CDR1 and CDR2 (germline): SGHDN, FVKESK. This CDR3 is 15 amino acids long. The covered CDR3 bases are TGTGCCAGCAGCCAATTAGGGTCCGGGGCCAACGTC. It is translated as CASSQLGSGANV. The CDR3 in its entirety is CASSQLGSGANVLTF.